Included here is one T cell receptor (beta chain) sequence, with context. What it binds is unknown. The data were produced by immunoSEQ multiplex PCR, yet TCRdb's version contains in-frame clones alone and is incomplete. The sample carries roughly 100,000 clones, 75% to 85% recorded once. The data derive from a study of glioma-infiltrating T cells after dendritic cell vaccination. Isocitrate dehydrogenase mutation was absent in all glioblastoma patients. Study-level findings and limits: Estimated pretreatment TIL content predicted outcome after dendritic cell vaccination. Complete blood and tumor specimen sets were limited to few patients.

Germline CDR1 reads MNHNY; CDR2 reads SVGAGI (reference sequence). V shed 5 bases and J shed 13 bases, with 12 bases lying between them. The CDR3 consists of 11 residues. This sequence was found in a human donor with glioblastoma. The V call is TRBV6-6, the J call TRBJ2-1, with D possibly matching TRBD1 (5 bases). The sample here was blood, taken before dendritic cell vaccination. This chain's CDR3 is CASSPQDNQFF. In nucleotides, the CDR3 is TGTGCCAGCAGTCCTCAGGACAACCAGTTCTTC.